The 24 T cell receptor beta chains below all came from one sample that was sequenced in a study of blood T cell repertoires in COVID-19. Data came from immunoSEQ multiplex PCR; TCRdb stores just in-frame clones and leaves some out. The table lists fewer than 70,000 clones, 84% of them singletons. The sequenced sample consisted of peripheral blood. The receptors originated from a man aged 50-60 years with active COVID-19.

The chain is built from TRBV5-1 and TRBJ2-7; a weak D match, TRBD2 (5 bases). Germline CDR1 SGHRS, CDR2 YFSETQ. V shed 0 bases and J shed 1 base, with 5 bases lying between them. There are 13 residues in the CDR3. The CDR3 region has the DNA TGCGCCAGCAGCTTGGCGGGGTCCTACGAGCAGTACTTC. Translating it yields CASSLAGSYEQYF.

The chain is built from TRBV19 and TRBJ2-1; 7 bases are shared with TRBD2. The CDR3 is 14 amino acids. V dropped 7 bases and J dropped 3; count of bases not matched to a gene: 6. CDR1 and CDR2 from the germline V gene are LNHDA and SQIVND (reference sequence). The CDR3 reads CASTLARIYNEQFF. The CDR3 nucleotides read TGTGCCAGTACACTAGCGCGAATCTACAATGAGCAGTTCTTC.

This clone was counted a single time. The CDR3 protein is CASSQGRGPNYGYTF. CDR3 sequence (DNA): TGCGCCAGCAGCCAAGGAAGGGGCCCTAACTATGGCTACACCTTC. V and J are TRBV4-3 and TRBJ1-2; tentatively, D is TRBD1 (5 bases). Germline CDR1 and CDR2: LGHNA and YSLEER. This CDR3 has 15 amino acids. V lost 1 base to trimming and J lost 0 bases, with 9 bases between them.

For this clone: Other DNA sequences within the sample encode an identical CDR3. This rearrangement joins TRBV18 to TRBJ1-1, with D uncertain. Trimming took off 3 bases at V and 4 bases at J, with 9 bases between the two ends. The CDR3 has 13 amino acids. In germline, CDR1 is KGHSH, CDR2 LQKENI. The CDR3 DNA follows: TGTGCCAGCTCACCGGAACGGGGCACTGAAGCTTTCTTT. Residues: CASSPERGTEAFF.

The V call is TRBV5-6, the J call TRBJ2-6, with D possibly TRBD2 on 7 matching bases. CDR3 length equals 18 residues. The germline gives CDR1 SGHDT, CDR2 YYEEEE. Between the trimmed V and J ends, which lost 2 bases and 2 bases, there was a span of 17 bases. The CDR3 DNA follows: TGTGCCAGCAGCTTTCGAGTGCGGGGGCTTGCTGGGGCCAACGTCCTGACTTTC. Protein sequence: CASSFRVRGLAGANVLTF.

This chain connects TRBV12-5 to TRBJ2-2, with TRBD2 matching 7 bases. This CDR3 spans 14 amino acids. After removal of 7 bases from V and 7 bases from J, the junction contained 9 bases not matched to a gene. Germline V gene sequence: CDR1 LGHNT, CDR2 FRNRAP. The CDR3 DNA reads as TGTGCTAGTGCCATCTGGGGGGGAAGCGGGGAGCTGTTTTTT. Protein sequence: CASAIWGGSGELFF.

The rearrangement links TRBV5-1 to TRBJ1-6; D remains unclear. V gave up 3 bases and J gave up 7 bases, with 14 bases separating them. Germline assignment: CDR1 SGHRS and CDR2 YFSETQ. The CDR3 sequence is 15 residues long. The CDR3 loop reads CASSSNPSGNSPLHF. Here the CDR3 DNA reads TGCGCCAGCAGCTCCAACCCTTCCGGGAATTCACCCCTCCACTTT.

The chain has TRBV25-1 and TRBJ2-5; possibly TRBD2 for D (6 bases). The CDR3 extends over 14 amino acids. Looked up from germline, CDR1 is MGHDK and CDR2 is SYGVNS. The V end lost 6 bases, the J end lost 2 bases, and 13 bases lay between the germline ends. The CDR3: CASSGGRRQETQYF. CDR3 bases: TGTGCCAGCAGCGGGGGAAGGAGGCAAGAGACCCAGTACTTC.

The chain couples TRBV5-1 to TRBJ1-1; 7 bases fit TRBD1. The CDR3 extends over 14 amino acids. J was trimmed by 10 bases and V by 5 bases; bases with no gene match: 14. CDR1 and CDR2 from the germline V gene are SGHRS and YFSETQ. The CDR3 here is CASRPGTGVGSAFF. The CDR3 coding sequence is TGCGCCAGCAGACCCGGAACAGGGGTGGGTTCAGCTTTCTTT.

The chain is built from TRBV29-1 and TRBJ2-7, with a tentative D call TRBD1 (6 bases). The CDR3 contains 12 residues. V gave up 7 bases and J gave up 0 bases, with 10 bases separating them. Looked up from germline, CDR1 is SQVTM and CDR2 is ANQGSEA. CDR3 sequence reads: CSGQVNSYEQYF. The CDR3 coding sequence is TGCAGCGGACAGGTTAACTCCTACGAGCAGTACTTC.

Only one count was recorded for this clone. The chain links TRBV30 to TRBJ2-5, with TRBD1 identical over 8 bases. There are 12 residues in the CDR3. The V and J ends lost 4 bases and 5 bases, in that order; junction bases with no gene match: 3. Germline V gene lookup returns CDR1 GTSNPN and CDR2 SVGIG (reference sequence). CDR3 region: CAWNRQGETQYF. The CDR3 region has the DNA TGTGCCTGGAACAGACAGGGGGAGACCCAGTACTTC.

This clone occurred a few times. The chain combines TRBV12-3 or TRBV12-4 with TRBJ2-1, with TRBD1 identical over 9 bases. The CDR3 is 13 residues long. The CDR3 nucleotides are TGTGCAGGGGGACAGGGTCCCTACAATGAGCAGTTCTTC. Translation: CAGGQGPYNEQFF.

The V gene is TRBV5-1, the J gene TRBJ2-6; D remains unclear. The CDR3 spans 14 residues. Germline-derived CDR1 and CDR2 are SGHRS and YFSETQ. Trimming pared 4 bases from V and 4 bases from J, leaving 9 bases between. The CDR3 DNA is TGCGCCAGCAGCGCCGGTTCCGGGGCCAACGTCCTGACTTTC. Its translation: CASSAGSGANVLTF.

J is TRBJ2-4 and V is TRBV6-5; D may be TRBD2 (5 bases). The V gene lost 5 bases and the J gene lost 8 bases, with 13 bases spanning the gap. The CDR3 is 13 residues long. Germline V gene data show CDR1 as MNHEY and CDR2 as SVGAGI. CDR3 DNA: TGTGCCAGCAGTCCCGAGAGGGTATACATTCAGTACTTC. Protein: CASSPERVYIQYF.

The sample holds one count of this clone. The chain employs TRBV20-1 and TRBJ1-5; possible D gene TRBD1, 5 bases. V was shortened by 3 bases and J by 5 bases, with 23 bases between the two germline ends. The CDR3 sequence is 17 residues long. Germline CDR1 DFQATT, CDR2 SNEGSKA (reference sequence). In nucleotides, the CDR3 is TGCAGTGCTAGTGCTAGAAGGGACTTCCGCCGAGATCAGCCCCAGCATTTT. Its translation is CSASARRDFRRDQPQHF.

The V gene is TRBV6-6, the J gene TRBJ2-1, with TRBD2 identical over 12 bases. The CDR3 extends over 14 amino acids. Trimming at V came to 5 bases and at J to 7 bases, leaving 3 bases not matched to a gene. Germline lookup yields CDR1 MNHNY and CDR2 SVGAGI (reference sequence). The CDR3 sequence is CASSRGTSGNEQFF. The DNA for the CDR3 is TGTGCCAGCAGTCGCGGGACTAGCGGGAATGAGCAGTTCTTC.

The CDR3 DNA reads as TGTGCCAGCAGTTACTTGGGAGGCAATCAGCCCCAGCATTTT. Its translation is CASSYLGGNQPQHF. The chain joins TRBV6-5 to TRBJ1-5; D remains ambiguous. The V gene's germline CDR1 is MNHEY and CDR2 SVGAGI. V lost 1 base to trimming and J lost 2 bases, with 6 bases between them. The CDR3 sequence is 14 residues long.

This chain connects TRBV27 to TRBJ1-1; D remains unclear. Trimming shortened V by 6 bases and J by 8 bases, and 10 bases separated the two germline ends. The CDR3 runs 11 residues. In germline, CDR1 is MNHEY, CDR2 SMNVEV (reference sequence). CDR3 region: CASRTRLEAFF. In nucleotides, the CDR3 is TGTGCCAGCAGGACGCGACTCGAAGCTTTCTTT.

In DNA form, the CDR3 reads TGTGCCAGCAGCTTAGGGACAGCCAGCAATCAGCCCCAGCATTTT. Translating gives CASSLGTASNQPQHF. This chain uses TRBV11-1 with TRBJ1-5, with D tentatively TRBD1 (6 bases). V was clipped by 1 base and J by 1 base, with 8 bases between them. Per the germline V gene, CDR1 is SGHAT and CDR2 is FQDESV (reference sequence). The CDR3 runs to 15 residues.

The rearrangement joins TRBV5-1 to TRBJ2-7; TRBD2 matches 7 bases. The ends lost 4 bases at V and 6 bases at J; junction bases unmatched: 16. From germline, CDR1 is SGHRS and CDR2 YFSETQ. The CDR3 is 16 residues long. This CDR3 is CASSPGGPEGVAEQYF. DNA for the CDR3: TGCGCCAGCAGCCCGGGGGGTCCCGAAGGGGTAGCCGAGCAGTACTTC.

The chain carries TRBV6-5 and TRBJ1-2; TRBD1 aligns across 7 bases. The V gene end was trimmed by 10 bases and the J gene end by 3 bases; junction bases not matched to a gene: 8. CDR1 is MNHEY and CDR2 is SVGAGI in the germline V gene. The CDR3 runs to 13 residues. DNA of the CDR3: TGTGCCACAGCCGACAGGGAGTACTATGGCTACACCTTC. Translating it yields CATADREYYGYTF.

The chain carries TRBV9 and TRBJ2-3; TRBD1 might be the D (5 bases). Germline CDR1 is SGDLS and CDR2 is YYNGEE. The germline V and J ends were trimmed by 0 bases and 9 bases, with 17 bases remaining between them. This CDR3 has 15 residues. The chain's CDR3 is CASSVVEDNPLTQYF. The DNA of the CDR3 is TGTGCCAGCAGCGTAGTAGAGGACAACCCGCTCACGCAGTATTTT.

V usage is TRBV5-6 and J usage is TRBJ1-1; a possible D gene is TRBD1 (5 bases). The V gene's germline CDR1 is SGHDT and CDR2 YYEEEE. The germline V and J ends were trimmed by 5 bases and 0 bases, with 8 bases remaining between them. The CDR3 is 13 amino acids. The chain's CDR3 is CASRTDMNTEAFF. DNA for the CDR3: TGTGCCAGCAGGACGGACATGAACACTGAAGCTTTCTTT.

The chain carries TRBV10-1 and TRBJ2-7, with 12 bases aligning to TRBD2. This CDR3 contains 15 residues. V lost 0 bases and J lost 9; bases outside the gene matches: 6. The germline CDR1 and CDR2 sequences are WNHNN and SYGVQD (reference sequence). The CDR3, as DNA: TGCGCCAGCAGTGAGTCGCTAGCGGGGGGGCCAGGGCAGTACTTC. This codes for CASSESLAGGPGQYF.